This T cell receptor (beta chain) was sequenced during a study of blood T cell repertoires in COVID-19. Looking at the study overall: COVID-19 samples from acute and convalescent phases originated in the United States, Italy and Spain.

While infection was still active, Seattle patients were enrolled and then followed longitudinally. Study processing details: Amplifying reference gene primers gave estimates of nucleated cell counts. Profiled with immunoSEQ multiplex PCR; TCRdb holds only in-frame clones, not every one. For V, J and clone size, that table is used; D and trimming come from the DNA. The sample holds around 150,000 clones; approximately 80% are singletons and the top ten take around 7%. This CDR3 is 14 amino acids long. V was cut by 8 bases and J by 6 bases, with 17 bases left in between. Germline V gene sequence: CDR1 MNHEY, CDR2 SVGAGI.

This rearrangement joins TRBV6-5 to TRBJ1-5, with D tentatively TRBD1 (6 bases). Sequenced sample: peripheral blood. This TCR came from a woman in her 40s with COVID-19, enrolled during active disease. In nucleotides, the CDR3 is TGTGCCAGCGCCAAAGGGGGAATGGTTCAGCCCCAGCATTTT. It codes for CASAKGGMVQPQHF.